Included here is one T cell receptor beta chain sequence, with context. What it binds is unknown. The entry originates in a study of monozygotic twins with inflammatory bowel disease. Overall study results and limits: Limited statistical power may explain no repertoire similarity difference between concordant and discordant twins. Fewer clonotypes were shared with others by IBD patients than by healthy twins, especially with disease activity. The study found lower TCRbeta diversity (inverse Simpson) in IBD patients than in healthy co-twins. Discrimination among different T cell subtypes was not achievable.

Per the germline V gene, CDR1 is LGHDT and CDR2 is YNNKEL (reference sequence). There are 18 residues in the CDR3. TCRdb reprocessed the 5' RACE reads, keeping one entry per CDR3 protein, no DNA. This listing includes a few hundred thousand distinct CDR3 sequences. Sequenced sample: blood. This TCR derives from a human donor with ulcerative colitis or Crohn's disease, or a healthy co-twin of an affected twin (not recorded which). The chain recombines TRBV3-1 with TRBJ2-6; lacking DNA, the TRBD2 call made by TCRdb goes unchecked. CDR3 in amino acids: CASSLIAGQTSGANVLTF.